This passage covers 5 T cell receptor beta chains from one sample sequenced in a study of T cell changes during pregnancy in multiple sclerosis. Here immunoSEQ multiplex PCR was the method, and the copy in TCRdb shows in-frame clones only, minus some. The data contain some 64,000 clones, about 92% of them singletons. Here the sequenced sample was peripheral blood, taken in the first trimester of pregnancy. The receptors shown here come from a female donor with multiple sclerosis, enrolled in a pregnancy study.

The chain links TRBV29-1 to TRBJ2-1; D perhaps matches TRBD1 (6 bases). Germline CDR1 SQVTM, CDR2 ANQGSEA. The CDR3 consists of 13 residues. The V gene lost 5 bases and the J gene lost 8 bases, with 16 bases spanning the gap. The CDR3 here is CSVIFGGFDEQFF. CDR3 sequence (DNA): TGCAGCGTTATTTTTGGGGGCTTCGATGAGCAGTTCTTC.

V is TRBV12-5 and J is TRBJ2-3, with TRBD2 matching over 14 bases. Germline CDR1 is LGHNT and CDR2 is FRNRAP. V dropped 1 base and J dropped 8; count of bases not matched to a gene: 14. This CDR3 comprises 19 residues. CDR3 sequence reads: CASGLDGTSGSVGIGTQYF. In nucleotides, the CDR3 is TGTGCTAGTGGTTTGGATGGGACTAGCGGGAGTGTGGGCATAGGTACGCAGTATTTT.

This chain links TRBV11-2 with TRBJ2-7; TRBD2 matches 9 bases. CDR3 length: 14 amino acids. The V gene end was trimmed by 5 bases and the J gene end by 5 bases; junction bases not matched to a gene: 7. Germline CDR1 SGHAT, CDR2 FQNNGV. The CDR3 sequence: CASSLSGGMHEQYF. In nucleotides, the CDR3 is TGTGCCAGCAGCCTTAGCGGGGGCATGCACGAGCAGTACTTC.

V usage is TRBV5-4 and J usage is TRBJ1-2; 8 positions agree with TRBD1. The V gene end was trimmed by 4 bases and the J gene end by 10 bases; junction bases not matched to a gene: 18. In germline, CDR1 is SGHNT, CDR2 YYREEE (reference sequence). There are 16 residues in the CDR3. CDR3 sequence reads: CASSRPRQGTTDDYTF. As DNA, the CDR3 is TGTGCCAGCAGCCGACCCCGACAGGGGACCACTGATGACTACACCTTC.

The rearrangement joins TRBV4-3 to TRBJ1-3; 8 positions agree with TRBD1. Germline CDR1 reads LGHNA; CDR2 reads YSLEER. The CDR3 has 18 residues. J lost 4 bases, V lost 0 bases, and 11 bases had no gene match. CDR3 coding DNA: TGCGCCAGCAGCCAAGATCCGCTACAGGGGGAAGTAGGAAACACCATATATTTT. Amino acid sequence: CASSQDPLQGEVGNTIYF.